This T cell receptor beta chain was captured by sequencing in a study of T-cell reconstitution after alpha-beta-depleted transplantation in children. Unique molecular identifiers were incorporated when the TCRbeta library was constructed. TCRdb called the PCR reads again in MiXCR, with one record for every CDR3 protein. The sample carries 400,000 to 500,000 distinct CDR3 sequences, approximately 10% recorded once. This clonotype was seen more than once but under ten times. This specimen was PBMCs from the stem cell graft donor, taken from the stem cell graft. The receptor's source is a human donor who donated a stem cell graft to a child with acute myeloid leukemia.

The CDR3 DNA sequence: TGCAGTGGCAGGACGTTTCGCTCCTACAATGAGCAGTTCTTC. It translates to CSGRTFRSYNEQFF. The chain carries TRBV29-1 and TRBJ2-1, with no clear D. This CDR3 spans 14 amino acids. Germline V gives CDR1 SQVTM, CDR2 ANQGSEA.